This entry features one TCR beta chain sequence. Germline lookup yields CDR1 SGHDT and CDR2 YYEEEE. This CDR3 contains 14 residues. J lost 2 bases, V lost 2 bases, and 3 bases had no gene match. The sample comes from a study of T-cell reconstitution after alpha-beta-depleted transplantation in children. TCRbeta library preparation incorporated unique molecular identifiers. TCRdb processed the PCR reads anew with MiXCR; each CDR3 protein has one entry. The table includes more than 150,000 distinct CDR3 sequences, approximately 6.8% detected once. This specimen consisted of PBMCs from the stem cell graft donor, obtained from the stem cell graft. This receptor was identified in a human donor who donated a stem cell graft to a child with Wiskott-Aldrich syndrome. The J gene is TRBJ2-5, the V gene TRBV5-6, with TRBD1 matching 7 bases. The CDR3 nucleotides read TGTGCCAGCAGCTTAGTGGACAGGCAAGAGACCCAGTACTTC. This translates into CASSLVDRQETQYF.